Sequencing of this TCR beta chain was carried out in a study of blood T cell repertoires in COVID-19. Overall study context: The samples span acute and convalescent COVID-19 from the United States, Italy and Spain. Sample material is recorded as cDNA or gDNA derived from T cells, B-cell-depleted T cells, or PBMCs.

Produced via immunoSEQ multiplex PCR; TCRdb's table is partial and in-frame only. Of about 55,000 clones listed, 85% are singletons. The trim removed 4 bases at V and 2 bases at J, leaving 1 base unmatched. Germline lookup yields CDR1 LNHDA and CDR2 SQIVND (reference sequence). CDR3 length: 14 amino acids. Sequencing was carried out using peripheral blood. The rearrangement uses TRBV19 and TRBJ1-5, with TRBD1 matching 8 bases. The TCR was taken from a human donor in a cohort sampled during active COVID-19. The CDR3 DNA follows: TGTGCCAGTAGTACAGGGGGCGGCAATCAGCCCCAGCATTTT. Translating gives CASSTGGGNQPQHF.